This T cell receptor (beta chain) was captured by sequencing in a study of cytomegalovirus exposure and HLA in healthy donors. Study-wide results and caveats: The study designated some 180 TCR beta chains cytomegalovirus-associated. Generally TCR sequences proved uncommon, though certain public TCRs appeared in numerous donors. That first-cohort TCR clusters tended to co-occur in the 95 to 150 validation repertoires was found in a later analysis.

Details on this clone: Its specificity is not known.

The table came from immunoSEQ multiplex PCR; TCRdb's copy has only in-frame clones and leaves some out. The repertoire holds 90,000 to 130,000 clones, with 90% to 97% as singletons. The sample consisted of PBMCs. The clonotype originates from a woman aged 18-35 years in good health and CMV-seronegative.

CDR3 sequence (DNA): TGCGCCAGCAGTGATCAGCACAGGGAAAGCAAGAACACCGGGGAGCTGTTTTTT. Its translation: CASSDQHRESKNTGELFF. The chain carries TRBV10-2 and TRBJ2-2; possible D gene TRBD1, 6 bases. V was pared by 3 bases and J by 1 base, with 18 bases between. CDR1 WSHSY and CDR2 SAAADI come from the germline V gene. The CDR3 runs to 18 residues.